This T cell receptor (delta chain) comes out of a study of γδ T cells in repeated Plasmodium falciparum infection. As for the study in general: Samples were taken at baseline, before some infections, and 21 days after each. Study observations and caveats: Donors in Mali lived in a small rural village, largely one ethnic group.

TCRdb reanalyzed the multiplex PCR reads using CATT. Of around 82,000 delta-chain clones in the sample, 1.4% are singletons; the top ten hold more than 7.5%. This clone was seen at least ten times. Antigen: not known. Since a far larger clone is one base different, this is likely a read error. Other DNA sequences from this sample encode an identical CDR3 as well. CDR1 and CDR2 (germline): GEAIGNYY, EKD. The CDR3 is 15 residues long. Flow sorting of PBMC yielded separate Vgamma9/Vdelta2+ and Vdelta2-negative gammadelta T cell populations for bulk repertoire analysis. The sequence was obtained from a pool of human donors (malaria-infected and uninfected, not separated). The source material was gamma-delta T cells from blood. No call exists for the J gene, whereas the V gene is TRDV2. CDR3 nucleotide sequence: TGTGCCTGTGACACCGTGGTACCCGACACCGATAAGCTCATCTTT. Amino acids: CACDTVVPDTDKLIF.